Shown below are 30 T cell receptor beta chains from a single sample sequenced in a study of glioma-infiltrating T cells. Amplification of TCR alpha and beta CDR3 regions from RNA used iRepertoire nested multiplex PCR. From the multiplex PCR reads, TCRdb called clonotypes with MiXCR, one entry per CDR3 protein. The table has approximately 190,000 distinct CDR3 sequences, approximately 30% seen once; the top ten hold 20%. Sequenced sample: glioma tissue, nonneoplastic brain tissue, or PBMCs (not recorded which). The receptors originated from a human donor with low-grade glioma or glioblastoma, undergoing nonglioma brain surgery, or in good health (not recorded which).

There are many counts of this clonotype. The rearrangement uses TRBV20-1 and TRBJ2-5; a weak D match, TRBD1 (5 bases). CDR1 DFQATT and CDR2 SNEGSKA come from the germline V gene (reference sequence). Trimming took 3 bases from V and 2 from J, leaving 10 bases between them. There are 13 residues in the CDR3. The CDR3 DNA sequence: TGCAGTGCTAGCTCAGGGTGGCAAGAGACCCAGTACTTC. Protein product: CSASSGWQETQYF.

V usage is TRBV2 and J usage is TRBJ1-2; the match to TRBD1 covers 7 bases. V was pared by 1 base and J by 4 bases, with 3 bases of the junction left unmatched. Germline assignment: CDR1 SNHLY and CDR2 FYNNEI. The CDR3 loop spans 14 amino acids. The CDR3 DNA sequence: TGTGCCAGCAGTGAAGACAGGGGAAGCTATGGCTACACCTTC. As protein: CASSEDRGSYGYTF. Based on the CDR3 plus reference TRBV2 and TRBJ1-2, the full variable domain is EPEVTQTPSHQVTQMGQEVILRCVPISNHLYFYWYRQILGQKVEFLVSFYNNEISEKSEIFDDQFSVERPDGSNFTLKIRSTKLEDSAMYFCASSEDRGSYGYTFGSGTRLTVV.

This clonotype was counted many times. The chain recombines TRBV2 with TRBJ2-5, with unresolved D. The CDR3 extends over 13 amino acids. The V end was cut by 7 bases, the J end by 5 bases, with 14 bases between. Germline V CDR1 and CDR2: SNHLY, FYNNEI. The CDR3 region has the DNA TGTGCCAGCAATTGGTGGGGTCACGAGACCCAGTACTTC. Its protein is CASNWWGHETQYF.

The chain recombines TRBV12-3 or TRBV12-4 with TRBJ2-7, with 8 bases matching TRBD2. Losses at the gene ends were 5 bases for V and 4 bases for J; bases not matched to a gene: 7. The CDR3 has 14 residues. CDR3 nucleotides: TGTGCCAGCAGTACGGGACTAGAAAAATACGAGCAGTACTTC. It encodes CASSTGLEKYEQYF.

V gene TRBV27 combines with J gene TRBJ2-7, with D perhaps matching TRBD2 (6 bases). CDR3 length: 14 residues. Germline CDR1 and CDR2: MNHEY and SMNVEV (reference sequence). V was pared by 4 bases and J by 2 bases, with 12 bases between. The CDR3 spells CASSSGTPPYEQYF. The CDR3 DNA is TGTGCCAGCAGTTCGGGGACTCCTCCCTACGAGCAGTACTTC.

This chain connects TRBV10-3 to TRBJ2-7; tentative D call: TRBD1 (6 bases). The V gene's germline CDR1 is ENHRY and CDR2 SYGVKD. V gave up 2 bases and J gave up 4 bases, with 24 bases separating them. The CDR3 has 18 residues. CDR3 DNA sequence: TGTGCCATCAGTGAGGAGGAACCCACCGGGACACTTCGATACGAGCAGTACTTC. Its translation is CAISEEEPTGTLRYEQYF.

The sample holds many counts of this clonotype. The V gene is TRBV20-1, the J gene TRBJ2-1; maybe TRBD2 (5 bases). CDR1 is DFQATT and CDR2 is SNEGSKA in the germline V gene (reference sequence). V lost 4 bases and J 4 bases, leaving 14 bases between the germline ends. The CDR3 loop spans 14 amino acids. DNA of the CDR3: TGCAGTGCTACTCCCGTGGAGCGGTACAATGAGCAGTTCTTC. Translating it yields CSATPVERYNEQFF.

This clonotype was counted many times. The rearrangement links TRBV6-6 to TRBJ2-3; 7 bases match TRBD2. The CDR3 spans 15 residues. The germline V gene has CDR1 MNHNY and CDR2 SVGAGI (reference sequence). Trimming took 1 base from V and 8 from J; bases not matched to a gene: 9. CDR3 in amino acids: CASSYWRERIGTQYF. The CDR3 nucleotides are TGTGCCAGCAGTTACTGGCGGGAGAGGATCGGTACGCAGTATTTT.

On this clonotype: A much larger clone differs from this one at a single base, so this may be a read error. The J gene is TRBJ1-2, the V gene TRBV7-2, with a possible D match to TRBD1 (5 bases). The CDR3 loop spans 13 amino acids. The V and J ends lost 5 bases and 7 bases respectively, with 14 bases between them. From germline, CDR1 is SGHTA and CDR2 FQGNSA. CDR3 coding DNA: TGTGCCAGCAGCGAATCAGGGCTCGGTGGCTACACCTTC. Protein: CASSESGLGGYTF.

The table lists this clonotype with many counts. This chain joins TRBV19 and TRBJ2-7; TRBD2 aligns across 8 bases. Looked up from germline, CDR1 is LNHDA and CDR2 is SQIVND (reference sequence). The CDR3 runs to 13 residues. V gave up 10 bases and J gave up 1 base; unmatched junction bases: 6. The CDR3 loop is CATRGGSSYEQYF. The DNA of the CDR3 is TGTGCCACCCGGGGGGGGAGTTCCTACGAGCAGTACTTC.

Ten or more counts support this clonotype. This chain uses TRBV11-2 with TRBJ2-3; D gene uncertain. The V end was cut by 1 base, the J end by 4 bases, with 6 bases between. The CDR3 runs to 13 residues. The germline gives CDR1 SGHAT, CDR2 FQNNGV. The CDR3 coding sequence is TGTGCCAGCAGCTTAGGGGCTGCAGATACGCAGTATTTT. Protein: CASSLGAADTQYF.

This clonotype came up a few times. V gene TRBV3-1 combines with J gene TRBJ2-1; TRBD2 agrees at 8 bases. J was trimmed by 7 bases and V by 5 bases; bases with no gene match: 13. This CDR3 spans 16 amino acids. The germline gives CDR1 LGHDT, CDR2 YNNKEL (reference sequence). CDR3 DNA sequence: TGTGCCAGCAGCGGTCTGCAGCGGGAGTACTTGAATGAGCAGTTCTTC. Residues: CASSGLQREYLNEQFF.

The sample holds many counts of this clonotype. The CDR3 nucleotides read TGTGCCAGCAGCTCCGGACTAGCGGGAGGACTCTACGAGCAGTACTTC. Translation: CASSSGLAGGLYEQYF. The chain has TRBV7-2 and TRBJ2-7; 14 bases match TRBD2. This CDR3 region has 16 residues. CDR1 and CDR2 from the germline V gene are SGHTA and FQGNSA. The V and J ends lost 4 bases and 3 bases, in that order; junction bases with no gene match: 5. Together with reference TRBV7-2 and TRBJ2-7, the CDR3 gives the full variable domain: GAGVSQSPSNKVTEKGKDVELRCDPISGHTALYWYRQSLGQGLEFLIYFQGNSAPDKSGLPSDRFSAERTGGSVSTLTIQRTQQEDSAVYLCASSSGLAGGLYEQYFGPGTRLTVT.

In the case of this clonotype: The missing conserved phenylalanine or tryptophan at the end of this CDR3 makes a read error likely. This chain links TRBV18 with TRBJ2-7; D is unresolved. The CDR3 is 11 residues long. The V gene's germline CDR1 is KGHSH and CDR2 LQKENI. Trimming cost V 5 bases and J 4 bases, with 6 bases left between them. CDR3 protein: CASSGGYEQYL. The CDR3 DNA reads TGTGCCAGCTCAGGTGGTTACGAGCAGTACTTA.

Many counts were recorded for this clonotype. The rearrangement links TRBV6-2 or TRBV6-3 to TRBJ1-2; D not certain. Germline V CDR1 and CDR2: MNHEY, SVGEGT. There are 13 residues in the CDR3. The germline V and J ends were trimmed by 2 bases and 2 bases, with 6 bases remaining between them. The CDR3 is CASSYGLNYGYTF. The CDR3 bases are TGTGCCAGCAGTTACGGTCTAAACTATGGCTACACCTTC.

A note on this clonotype: Its ends do not fully match the called genes, so a read error is possible. The CDR3 DNA reads as TGCGCCAGCAGCCCAGGACAGGGACCTGACTACGAGCAGTACTTC. As protein: CASSPGQGPDYEQYF. The chain carries TRBV7-7 and TRBJ2-7; 8 bases match TRBD1. The CDR3 spans 15 residues. Germline-derived CDR1 and CDR2 are SSHAT and FNYEAQ (reference sequence).

This clonotype has a handful of counts. J is TRBJ1-1 and V is TRBV19, with a weak D call TRBD1 (6 bases). The CDR3 contains 14 residues. The V gene's germline CDR1 is LNHDA and CDR2 SQIVND (reference sequence). The V gene lost 6 bases and the J gene lost 11 bases, with 22 bases spanning the gap. For the CDR3, the DNA is TGTGCCAGTAGAGCCGGGACAAGAGGCGTTGGGGCTTTCTTT. The encoded protein is CASRAGTRGVGAFF.

This clonotype showed up just a few times. The chain recombines TRBV18 with TRBJ2-3; D is unresolved. V was shortened by 3 bases and J by 1 base, with 11 bases between the two germline ends. Germline assignment: CDR1 KGHSH and CDR2 LQKENI. The CDR3 contains 15 residues. In nucleotides, the CDR3 is TGTGCCAGCTCACCCCCTTCTGCGGGCACAGATACGCAGTATTTT. This translates into CASSPPSAGTDTQYF.

This clonotype showed up just a few times. The chain joins TRBV30 to TRBJ1-2; D gene ambiguous. CDR3 length: 14 residues. From germline, CDR1 is GTSNPN and CDR2 SVGIG (reference sequence). V dropped 0 bases and J dropped 6 bases, with 14 bases sitting between them. The CDR3 region is CAWSVGSAFDGYTF. DNA for the CDR3: TGTGCCTGGAGTGTAGGGTCCGCCTTTGATGGCTACACCTTC. The full variable domain, rest sourced from reference TRBV30 and TRBJ1-2, is SQTIHQWPATLVQPVGSPLSLECTVEGTSNPNLYWYRQAAGRGLQLLFYSVGIGQISSEVPQNLSASRPQDRQFILSSKKLLLSDSGFYLCAWSVGSAFDGYTFGSGTRLTVV.

This clonotype showed up many times. The gene calls are TRBV14 and TRBJ2-7; D is possibly TRBD2 (5 bases). The CDR3 is made up of 13 amino acids. V was shortened by 4 bases and J by 12 bases, with 19 bases between the two germline ends. Germline V gene lookup returns CDR1 SGHDN and CDR2 FVKESK. The CDR3 DNA reads as TGTGCCAGCAGCCTCGAGGCGGGTTGGAAGCGGTACTTC. Translating gives CASSLEAGWKRYF.

This clonotype was detected only a few times. The chain uses TRBV7-9 and TRBJ1-1, with a possible D match to TRBD1 (5 bases). The CDR3 runs 16 residues. The germline CDR1 and CDR2 sequences are SEHNR and FQNEAQ (reference sequence). Trimming removed 6 bases from V and 6 bases from J, with 23 bases in between. DNA of the CDR3: TGTGCCAGCAGTCCCGGAGGGGCAGGCATCGTCGCTGAAGCTTTCTTT. This gives the protein CASSPGGAGIVAEAFF.

The V call is TRBV3-1, the J call TRBJ2-3; no firm D call. The V gene's germline CDR1 is LGHDT and CDR2 YNNKEL (reference sequence). Trimming left V 7 bases short and J 13 bases short, with 9 bases between. This CDR3 contains 9 residues. The CDR3 loop is CASMSHEYF. CDR3 nucleotide sequence: TGTGCCAGCATGTCCCATGAGTATTTT.

The V and J genes are TRBV14 and TRBJ1-6; D is perhaps TRBD1 (5 bases). The germline CDR1 and CDR2 sequences are SGHDN and FVKESK. The CDR3 sequence is 14 residues long. The V gene lost 2 bases and the J gene lost 7 bases, with 9 bases spanning the gap. Here the CDR3 DNA reads TGTGCCAGCAGCCAATTTGAGGGGAATTCACCCCTCCACTTT. It is translated as CASSQFEGNSPLHF.

This clonotype occurred many times. This chain links TRBV4-1 with TRBJ1-2; TRBD1 matches at 11 bases. Germline V gene data show CDR1 as MGHRA and CDR2 as YSYEKL. CDR3 size: 15 residues. J lost 3 bases, V lost 4 bases, and 4 bases had no gene match. The CDR3 is CASSLRTGGDYGYTF. The CDR3 nucleotides read TGCGCCAGCAGCCTTCGGACAGGGGGCGACTATGGCTACACCTTC.

This clonotype was observed many times. This rearrangement joins TRBV20-1 to TRBJ2-5; TRBD2 might be the D (7 bases). The CDR3 spans 14 residues. Looked up from germline, CDR1 is DFQATT and CDR2 is SNEGSKA (reference sequence). With 7 bases removed from V and 2 bases from J, the gap between germline ends came to 17 bases. CDR3 amino acids: CSVTGRGGQETQYF. CDR3 coding DNA: TGCAGTGTAACCGGCAGGGGAGGGCAAGAGACCCAGTACTTC.

This clonotype was recorded at least ten times. At one end the junction does not follow the germline gene, possibly because of a read error. V gene TRBV6-1 combines with J gene TRBJ2-1; TRBD2 matches at 12 bases. The CDR3 covers 17 residues. Germline assignment: CDR1 MNHNS and CDR2 SASEGT. CDR3 amino acids: CASSWGRTSGTYDEQFF. CDR3 bases: TGTGCCAGCAGTTGGGGACGGACTAGCGGGACCTACGATGAGCAGTTCTTC.

The CDR3 is CASRKTGEIEQFF. In nucleotides, the CDR3 is TGTGCCAGCAGAAAGACAGGGGAGATTGAGCAGTTCTTC. J is TRBJ2-1 and V is TRBV6-2 or TRBV6-3, with 8 positions matching TRBD1. V shed 6 bases, J shed 9 bases, and the junction held 7 bases outside the gene matches. Germline CDR1 MNHEY, CDR2 SVGEGT. The length of the CDR3 is 13 residues.

This clonotype was counted a few times. The chain is built from TRBV11-2 and TRBJ1-1; D remains unclear. Looked up from germline, CDR1 is SGHAT and CDR2 is FQNNGV. V was trimmed by 1 base and J by 8 bases, leaving 11 bases between them. The CDR3 spans 13 residues. CDR3 loop: CASSLAQVSEAFF. CDR3 coding DNA: TGTGCCAGCAGCTTAGCGCAGGTCAGCGAAGCTTTCTTT.

The chain recombines TRBV6-2 or TRBV6-3 with TRBJ2-6; TRBD1 agrees at 9 bases. The CDR3 length is 18 residues. Germline V gene sequence: CDR1 MNHEY, CDR2 SVGEGT. V was pared by 6 bases and J by 1 base, with 10 bases of the junction left unmatched. The CDR3 DNA reads TGTGCCAGCAGACGAACAGGGGGCTCGTTATCTGGGGCCAACGTCCTGACTTTC. Its protein is CASRRTGGSLSGANVLTF.

The sample holds many counts of this clonotype. The genes are TRBV19 and TRBJ2-1; 8 bases map to TRBD2. The CDR3 loop spans 16 amino acids. After removal of 5 bases from V and 4 bases from J, the junction contained 10 bases not matched to a gene. Germline V lookup: CDR1 LNHDA, CDR2 SQIVND (reference sequence). CDR3: CASSDRGQRGYNEQFF. In DNA, the CDR3 is TGTGCCAGTAGTGACCGAGGTCAGCGGGGGTACAATGAGCAGTTCTTC. The variable domain in full, completed from reference TRBV19 and TRBJ2-1, reads DGGITQSPKYLFRKEGQNVTLSCEQNLNHDAMYWYRQDPGQGLRLIYYSQIVNDFQKGDIAEGYSVSREKKESFPLTVTSAQKNPTAFYLCASSDRGQRGYNEQFFGPGTRLTVL.